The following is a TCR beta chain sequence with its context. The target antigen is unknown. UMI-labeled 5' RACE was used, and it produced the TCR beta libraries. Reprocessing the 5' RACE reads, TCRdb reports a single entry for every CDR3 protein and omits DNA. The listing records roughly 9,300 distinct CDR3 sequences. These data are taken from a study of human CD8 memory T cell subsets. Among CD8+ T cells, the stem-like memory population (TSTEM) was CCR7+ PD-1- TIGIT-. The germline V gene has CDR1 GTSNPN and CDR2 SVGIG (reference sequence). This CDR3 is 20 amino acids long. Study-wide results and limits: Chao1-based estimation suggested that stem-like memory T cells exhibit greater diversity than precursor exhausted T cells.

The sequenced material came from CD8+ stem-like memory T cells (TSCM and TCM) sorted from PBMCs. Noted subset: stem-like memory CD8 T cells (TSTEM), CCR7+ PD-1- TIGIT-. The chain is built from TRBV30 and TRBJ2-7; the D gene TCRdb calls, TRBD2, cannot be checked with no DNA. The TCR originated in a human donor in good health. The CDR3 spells CAWSSVVGEIGSTKPYEQYF.